The TCR beta chain described here comes from a study of blood T cell repertoires in COVID-19 (dated by TCRdb to 2020 to 2021). Background on the whole study: Collaborator samples came from the United States, Italy and Spain and covered acute and convalescent phases of COVID-19. The prospective study material was composed of cDNA or gDNA derived from T cells, B-cell-depleted T cells, or PBMCs. Subjects who had been exposed to COVID-19, were actively infected with it, or had recovered from it provided the deeply sampled blood TCRbeta repertoires that made up the dataset. A freely available public database, intended as a resource for researchers studying the immune response to SARS-CoV-2, is where the repertoires were released. Samples were obtained from the ongoing ImmuneRACE study (first 160 participants) and from about 1,300 subjects provided by 6 global collaborators. Sample metadata almost always included a de-identified subject ID, COVID-19 status, age in years and sex. HLA class I and class II types, where available, came from metadata supplied by the sample provider rather than from assay-based typing. Points the paper makes about the study in general: Clinical and demographic metadata were provided uncurated, with the amount varying by source and participant.

For this clone: Its antigen specificity is not known. Base qualities are not recorded, but no much larger clone differs from it by a single base.

TCRbeta CDR3 regions were amplified from genomic DNA by means of the immunoSEQ Assay, a bias-controlled multiplex PCR. The original methods were these. The number of nucleated cells in each sample was estimated by amplification of reference gene primers within the assay. Sequence reads were collapsed and filtered to measure the absolute abundance of every unique TCRbeta CDR3 rearrangement. For each sample, productive Simpson clonality was calculated by taking the square root of Simpson's diversity index across productive rearrangements. TCRdb provides this immuneACCESS table in a form limited to in-frame rearrangements. Some clones are lacking; in checked studies, under half of them reflect an unresolved V gene, and why the rest are absent is not known. For V, J and clone size, that table is used; D and trimming come from the DNA. The sample records roughly 100,000 clones, about 88% of which are singletons. Approximately 1.8% of the sample comes from the top ten.

Collaborating institutions collected whole blood in K2EDTA tubes following their own protocols. For TCRbeta analysis, collaborators shipped samples as frozen whole blood, isolated PBMCs, or DNA extracted from either of those sample types. The receptor comes from a man older than 75 with acute or convalescent COVID-19. Source material: peripheral blood.

The CDR3 here reads CASSLRDNEQFF. The DNA reads as follows: TGCGCCAGCAGCTTGCGGGACAATGAGCAGTTCTTC. The V gene is TRBV5-1 and the J gene is TRBJ2-1, with an unclear D gene assignment. The germline V gene sets CDR1 to SGHRS and CDR2 to YFSETQ. Its CDR3 holds 12 amino acids, cysteine through phenylalanine. The sequence is cut down to CDR3 DNA, 36 bases in frame from base 1. V is cut by 1 base and J by 5 bases, and the space between the germline ends is 4 bases.